This TCR beta chain was identified during a study of OX40 agonist ivuxolimab in advanced cancers. Study-wide results and limits: Researchers did not determine the expanded peripheral T cells' antigen specificity. There was clonal expansion of CD4+ and CD8+ blood T cells by week 6 at 0.1 to 3.0 mg/kg.

This table comes from immunoSEQ multiplex PCR, and its TCRdb copy is limited to in-frame clones, with some not included. The table has about 61,000 clones, around 83% seen once. The V gene's germline CDR1 is SGHNT and CDR2 YENEEA. Trimming took 7 bases from V and 11 from J, leaving 15 bases between them. This CDR3 comprises 12 residues. Regarding this clone: What it binds is not known.

Baseline was the first blood sampling point, followed by cycle 4 day 1 and cycle 7 day 1. This receptor was taken from an adult with an advanced solid tumor such as melanoma, head and neck, liver or kidney cancer. The rearrangement joins TRBV11-3 to TRBJ2-1; unclear D gene. Sequencing used CD4+ or CD8+ T cells sorted from blood, obtained in a trial of the OX40 agonist ivuxolimab. This CDR3 reads CASNGGNQKQFF. CDR3 DNA: TGTGCCAGCAACGGCGGCAACCAGAAGCAGTTCTTC.